Sequencing of this TCR beta chain was carried out in a study of immune evolution from preneoplasia to lung adenocarcinoma. Whole-study context: HLA loss of heterozygosity: around 6.5% AIS, around 16% MIA, around 35% ADC, none AAH. Study findings and constraints: Top clone frequencies peaked in normal lung, apparently declining through invasive adenocarcinoma.

Between about 2014 and 2018, patients underwent resection in Japan or China. Macro-dissection enriched premalignant or tumor cells before nucleic acid extraction. The method was immunoSEQ multiplex PCR; TCRdb's version includes in-frame clones alone and lacks a portion of them. The table records more than 850 clones, 75% to 85% of them present only once. V shed 1 base and J shed 6 bases, with 27 bases lying between them. Germline CDR1 reads SGHDT; CDR2 reads YYEEEE. The CDR3 runs to 19 residues. On this clone: Its matching antigen is unknown.

The rearrangement uses TRBV5-6 and TRBJ2-3; TRBD2 might be the D (7 bases). This clonotype was obtained from a person aged 55 to 79 with lung adenocarcinoma. The sample taken for sequencing was FFPE tissue from an adenomatous hyperplasia lung lesion. Subset reported: atypical adenomatous hyperplasia (AAH), lung preneoplasia. The CDR3 DNA follows: TGTGCCAGCAGCTTGATCGGCGCTTCTCAGTGGGGGGGGGCCGATACGCAGTATTTT. Its protein is CASSLIGASQWGGADTQYF.